This passage covers 26 T cell receptor beta chains from one sample sequenced in a study of tumor-infiltrating lymphocytes in primary liver carcinoma. Total RNA amounting to around 530 ng was the source from which TCR beta cDNA was made with a constant-region primer. Researchers made the TCR beta libraries by running three nested multiplex PCR rounds with slightly modified ARM-PCR. With TRBV1-TRBV30 forward primers and a C-beta reverse primer, the first two PCR rounds were run for 9 to 10 cycles each. Each CDR3 protein is one row after TCRdb ran MiXCR on the multiplex PCR reads. The sample holds around 71,000 distinct CDR3 sequences; about 64% are singletons and the top ten take roughly 13%. The roughly 17-31 mg bulk tissue piece was not sorted before simultaneous RNA and DNA extraction. Input material: liver tumor tissue from sampling region 4. Subset given: tumor region T4, right-lateral pole. These receptors all stem from a woman between 55 and 75 years old with primary liver carcinoma and hepatitis B virus infection.

This clonotype has ten or more counts. CDR3: CASSLDPWTGGEQYF. CDR3 in DNA: TGTGCCAGCAGCTTAGATCCCTGGACAGGGGGCGAGCAGTACTTC. The rearrangement uses TRBV11-2 and TRBJ2-7; 10 bases match TRBD1. There are 15 residues in the CDR3. With V trimmed by 0 bases and J by 6 bases, 5 bases remained unmatched. Germline V gives CDR1 SGHAT, CDR2 FQNNGV.

In the case of this clonotype: A junction end diverges from the germline sequence, so it may reflect a read error. The chain recombines TRBV12-3 or TRBV12-4 with TRBJ1-5; possibly TRBD1 for D (6 bases). This CDR3 spans 15 amino acids. CDR3 residues: CANSLGTWGSQPQHF. CDR3 in DNA: TGTGCCAACAGTTTGGGGACATGGGGGAGTCAGCCCCAGCATTTT.

This clonotype was counted only a few times. Compared with germline, one end of the junction differs, possibly owing to a read error. The gene calls are TRBV11-1 and TRBJ2-2; 7 bases map to TRBD2. The CDR3 totals 16 residues. Germline V gene lookup returns CDR1 SGHAT and CDR2 FQDESV (reference sequence). CDR3 region: CASSDPSGANTGKLFF. The CDR3 DNA reads TGTGCCAGCAGCGACCCTAGCGGAGCGAACACCGGGAAGCTGTTTTTT.

With regard to this clonotype: A read error may explain this, as a much larger clone is one base away. V gene TRBV5-1 combines with J gene TRBJ2-7; 11 positions agree with TRBD1. Germline CDR1 SGHRS, CDR2 YFSETQ. The CDR3 is 15 residues long. The CDR3 is CACSPGTGGSYEQYF. The CDR3 DNA sequence: TGCGCCTGCAGCCCGGGGACAGGGGGCTCCTACGAGCAGTACTTC. Using reference TRBV5-1 and TRBJ2-7 for the parts outside the CDR3, the full variable domain is KAGVTQTPRYLIKTRGQQVTLSCSPISGHRSVSWYQQTPGQGLQFLFEYFSETQRNKGNFPGRFSGRQFSNSRSEMNVSTLELGDSALYLCACSPGTGGSYEQYFGPGTRLTVT.

The chain links TRBV11-2 to TRBJ2-7; D call uncertain. The germline CDR1 and CDR2 sequences are SGHAT and FQNNGV. Trimming removed 4 bases from V and 12 bases from J, with 22 bases in between. The CDR3 sequence is 14 residues long. CDR3 loop: CASSSDILIPDLYF. The CDR3 nucleotides are TGTGCCAGCAGCTCAGATATCCTCATCCCCGATCTGTACTTC.

The chain carries TRBV11-2 and TRBJ2-7; D is ambiguous. The CDR3 runs to 14 residues. From germline, CDR1 is SGHAT and CDR2 FQNNGV. Trimming stripped 3 bases from V and 8 bases from J, with 17 bases between. CDR3 DNA sequence: TGTGCCAGCAGCTTGGGCGGTCTTGGTCCGAAGCAGTACTTC. This translates into CASSLGGLGPKQYF.

The chain couples TRBV5-6 to TRBJ1-2, with no clear D. Trimming took 4 bases from V and 2 from J, leaving 12 bases between them. This CDR3 has 14 amino acids. Germline V gene data show CDR1 as SGHDT and CDR2 as YYEEEE. As DNA, the CDR3 is TGTGCCAGCAGCCTGCTCGAACAGAACTATGGCTACACCTTC. Translation gives CASSLLEQNYGYTF.

Worth noting for this clonotype: The junction departs from germline at one end; a sequencing error may be responsible. V and J are TRBV28 and TRBJ2-1; TRBD2 matches 13 bases. CDR3 length equals 17 residues. Per the germline V gene, CDR1 is MDHEN and CDR2 is SYDVKM. Here the CDR3 reads CASSSRTSGGFYSEQFF. CDR3 DNA: TGTGCCAGCAGTTCTAGGACTAGCGGGGGTTTCTACAGTGAGCAGTTCTTC.

In regard to this clonotype: A junction end diverges from the germline sequence, so it may reflect a read error. The chain has TRBV12-3 or TRBV12-4 and TRBJ1-1; D gene ambiguous. This CDR3 is built from 14 residues. Here the CDR3 reads CVSTHQHPNTEAFF. CDR3 nucleotides: TGTGTCAGCACCCACCAGCACCCGAACACTGAAGCTTTCTTT.

Regarding this clonotype: Relative to the germline gene, one junction end is altered; a read error may explain this. The chain couples TRBV6-5 to TRBJ2-1; D possibly matches TRBD1 or TRBD2 (5 bases each). The CDR3 has 14 residues. Germline loops: CDR1 MNHEY, CDR2 SVGAGI. The CDR3 nucleotides read TGTGCCAGCAGTTACGCCGGGGCTTCCAATGAGCATTTCTTC. This gives the protein CASSYAGASNEHFF.

Notes on this clonotype: Likely a read error: the CDR3 ends without its conserved phenylalanine or tryptophan. The DNA is omitted, as the CDR3 cannot be located on it reliably, and the CDR3 follows TCRdb's listing. The genes are TRBV11-1 and TRBJ2-1; the table gives TRBD1 as D, unverified against the DNA. CDR1 SGHAT and CDR2 FQDESV come from the germline V gene (reference sequence). The CDR3 contains 16 residues when both ends are counted. The CDR3 here is CVSSLAARRSYYEQFL.

Worth noting for this clonotype: Lacking the conserved final phenylalanine or tryptophan, this CDR3 likely reflects a read error. V is TRBV29-1 and J is TRBJ2-2; D may be TRBD2 (6 bases). The germline V gene encodes CDR1 SQVTM and CDR2 ANQGSEA. There are 14 residues in the CDR3. The CDR3 spells CSAAERANTEELFL. CDR3 DNA: TGCAGCGCGGCGGAGCGGGCGAACACCGAGGAGCTGTTTTTG.

About this clonotype: Mismatch with germline at one junction end may stem from a read error. The chain uses TRBV30 and TRBJ1-1, with D possibly TRBD1 on 5 matching bases. The CDR3 totals 13 residues. The germline V gene has CDR1 GTSNPN and CDR2 SVGIG (reference sequence). The CDR3 sequence is CDWSIGEATEAFF. In DNA, the CDR3 is TGTGACTGGAGTATAGGGGAGGCCACTGAAGCTTTCTTT. Drawing the rest from reference TRBV30 and TRBJ1-1, the complete variable domain is SQTIHQWPATLVQPVGSPLSLECTVEGTSNPNLYWYRQAAGRGLQLLFYSVGIGQISSEVPQNLSASRPQDRQFILSSKKLLLSDSGFYLCDWSIGEATEAFFGQGTRLTVV.

Worth noting for this clonotype: A single base separates this from a much larger clone, so it may be a read error. Given the absence of the conserved phenylalanine or tryptophan at the CDR3 end, a read error is likely. V and J are TRBV10-3 and TRBJ2-3, with 12 bases fitting TRBD2. V shed 10 bases and J 2 bases; nucleotides not matched to a gene: 13. This CDR3 has 17 amino acids. Germline-derived CDR1 and CDR2 are ENHRY and SYGVKD. The DNA of the CDR3 is TGTGCCACCGCCGGGACTAGCGGGCCATCCTACACAGATACGCAGTATTCT. It yields the protein CATAGTSGPSYTDTQYS.

Details on this clonotype: This likely comes from a read error, as the CDR3 has no conserved phenylalanine or tryptophan at its end. The rearrangement links TRBV29-1 to TRBJ1-2, with D possibly matching TRBD1 (5 bases). The ends were cut back, 6 bases at V and 3 bases at J, with 11 bases in the middle. The CDR3 is made up of 12 amino acids. The V gene's germline CDR1 is SQVTM and CDR2 ANQGSEA. The CDR3 spells CSVGAGDYGYTS. In DNA, the CDR3 is TGCAGCGTCGGGGCGGGGGACTATGGCTACACCTCC.

Concerning this clonotype: The junction shows a germline mismatch at one end, possibly a read error. The chain recombines TRBV12-3 or TRBV12-4 with TRBJ2-2, with TRBD2 matching 8 bases. The length of the CDR3 is 15 residues. The CDR3 coding sequence is TGTGCCAGCAGTTTGCCGGGAGGGGGTACTGGGGAGCTGTTATTT. Translation: CASSLPGGGTGELLF.

This clonotype has more than one count but fewer than ten. V and J are TRBV28 and TRBJ2-7; D gene uncertain. CDR3 size: 13 residues. V shed 3 bases and J shed 6 bases, with 12 bases lying between them. Germline CDR1 MDHEN, CDR2 SYDVKM. The chain's CDR3 is CASSLNSLGEQYF. The CDR3 region has the DNA TGTGCCAGCAGTTTGAACAGTTTAGGCGAGCAGTACTTC.

The chain combines TRBV5-1 with TRBJ2-3; 7 bases are shared with TRBD2. From germline, CDR1 is SGHRS and CDR2 YFSETQ. V trimming: 6 bases; J trimming: 3 bases; junction bases outside the gene matches: 10. The CDR3 contains 15 residues. CDR3 sequence (DNA): TGCGCCAGCAACTTATCGACTAGCAGGACAGATACGCAGTATTTT. This codes for CASNLSTSRTDTQYF.

V is TRBV29-1 and J is TRBJ2-5, with TRBD2 matching over 7 bases. The CDR3 sequence is 14 residues long. In germline, CDR1 is SQVTM, CDR2 ANQGSEA. Here the CDR3 DNA reads TGCGGTGTTGACGGGAGGTATGGAGAAGAGACCCAGTACTTC. Amino acids: CGVDGRYGEETQYF.

This clonotype was counted at least ten times. The genes are TRBV6-5 and TRBJ1-4; 9 positions match TRBD1. Germline trimming cut 3 bases from V and 7 bases from J; bases unmatched to any gene: 6. The CDR3 contains 15 residues. The germline V gene encodes CDR1 MNHEY and CDR2 SVGAGI. CDR3: CASSYAGTGPEKLFF. The CDR3 DNA follows: TGTGCCAGCAGTTATGCCGGGACAGGGCCTGAAAAACTGTTTTTT.

Regarding this clonotype: Germline is not matched at one junction end, which may reflect a read error. V and J are TRBV29-1 and TRBJ2-5, with D perhaps being TRBD1 or TRBD2 (6 bases each). Per germline, CDR1 SQVTM and CDR2 ANQGSEA. This CDR3 spans 15 amino acids. The CDR3 protein is CSAEGGTWEQETQYF. As DNA, the CDR3 is TGCAGCGCTGAAGGGGGGACATGGGAACAAGAGACCCAATACTTC.

In this sample, this clonotype turned up many times. The chain couples TRBV28 to TRBJ2-3; 7 nucleotides line up with TRBD2. V was clipped by 7 bases and J by 6 bases; unmatched bases: 10. The CDR3 runs 14 residues. In germline, CDR1 is MDHEN, CDR2 SYDVKM. The CDR3 nucleotides read TGTGCCAGCAAGGTATTGGGAGGGGTGGATACGCAGTATTTT. Its protein product is CASKVLGGVDTQYF.

About this clonotype itself: The CDR3 does not end in the conserved phenylalanine or tryptophan, so this is likely a read error. The V call is TRBV29-1, the J call TRBJ1-1; no clear D gene. This CDR3 spans 13 amino acids. The V gene's germline CDR1 is SQVTM and CDR2 ANQGSEA. Here the CDR3 reads CSVDQGLNTVAFL. DNA for the CDR3: TGCAGCGTTGATCAAGGGCTGAACACTGTAGCTTTCCTT.

Ten or more counts support this clonotype. The J gene is TRBJ2-7, the V gene TRBV5-5, with a tentative D call TRBD1 (5 bases). Trimming cost V 4 bases and J 3 bases, with 14 bases left between them. The CDR3 consists of 14 residues. CDR1 SGHKS and CDR2 YYEKEE come from the germline V gene (reference sequence). CDR3 DNA: TGTGCCAGCAGCCGCCACAGGCAGAGCTACGAGCAGTACTTC. It encodes CASSRHRQSYEQYF.

The V call is TRBV2, the J call TRBJ2-5, with D perhaps matching TRBD1 or TRBD2 (5 bases each). CDR1 SNHLY and CDR2 FYNNEI come from the germline V gene. The CDR3 runs 15 residues. Trimming shortened V by 4 bases and J by 2 bases, and 14 bases separated the two germline ends. This CDR3 reads CASSGEQGRQETQYF. The CDR3 nucleotides read TGTGCCAGCAGTGGGGAGCAGGGTCGTCAAGAGACCCAGTACTTC.

The V and J genes are TRBV29-1 and TRBJ2-5; D is perhaps TRBD2 (6 bases). The ends were cut back, 6 bases at V and 5 bases at J, with 19 bases in the middle. This CDR3 has 14 amino acids. The germline CDR1 and CDR2 sequences are SQVTM and ANQGSEA. As DNA, the CDR3 is TGCAGCGTCGATTATTCTATCGGGAGTGAGACCCAGTACTTC. Residues: CSVDYSIGSETQYF.